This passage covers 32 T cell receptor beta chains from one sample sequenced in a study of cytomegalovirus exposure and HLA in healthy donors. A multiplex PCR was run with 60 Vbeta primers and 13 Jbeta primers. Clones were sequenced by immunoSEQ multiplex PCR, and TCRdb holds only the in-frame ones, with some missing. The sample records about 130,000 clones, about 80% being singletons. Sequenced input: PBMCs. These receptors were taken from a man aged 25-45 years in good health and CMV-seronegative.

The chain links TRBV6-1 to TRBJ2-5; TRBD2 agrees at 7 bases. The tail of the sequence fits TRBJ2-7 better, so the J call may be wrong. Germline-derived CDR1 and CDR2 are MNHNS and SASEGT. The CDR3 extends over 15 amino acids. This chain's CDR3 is CASSEEGAGAYEQYF. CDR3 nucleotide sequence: TGTGCCAGCAGTGAAGAAGGCGCGGGGGCCTACGAGCAGTACTTC.

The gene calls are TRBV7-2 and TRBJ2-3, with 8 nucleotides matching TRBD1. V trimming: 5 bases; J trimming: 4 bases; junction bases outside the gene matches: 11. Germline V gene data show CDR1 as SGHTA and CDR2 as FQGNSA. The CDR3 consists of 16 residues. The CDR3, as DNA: TGTGCCAGCAGCCCTTTGGGGACAGGCAGTCCAGATACGCAGTATTTT. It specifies CASSPLGTGSPDTQYF.

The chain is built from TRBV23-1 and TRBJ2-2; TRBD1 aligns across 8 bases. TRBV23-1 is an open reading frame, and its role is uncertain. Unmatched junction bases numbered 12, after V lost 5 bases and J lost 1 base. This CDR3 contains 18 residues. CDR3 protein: CASSSPCSDRVNTGELFF. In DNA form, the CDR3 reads TGCGCCAGCAGTTCCCCCTGTTCGGACAGGGTGAACACCGGGGAGCTGTTTTTT.

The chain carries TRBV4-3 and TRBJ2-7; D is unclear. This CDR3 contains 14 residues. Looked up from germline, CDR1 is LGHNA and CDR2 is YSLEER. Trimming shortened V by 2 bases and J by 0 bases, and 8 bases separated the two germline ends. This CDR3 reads CASSQSLSSYEQYF. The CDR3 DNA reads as TGCGCCAGCAGCCAATCCCTAAGCTCCTACGAGCAGTACTTC.

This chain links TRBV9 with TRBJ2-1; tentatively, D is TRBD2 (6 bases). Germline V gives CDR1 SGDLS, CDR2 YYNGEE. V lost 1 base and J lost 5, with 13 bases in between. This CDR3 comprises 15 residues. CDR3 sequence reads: CASSVMISGNNEQFF. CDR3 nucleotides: TGTGCCAGCAGCGTAATGATTAGCGGAAACAATGAGCAGTTCTTC.

As DNA, the CDR3 is TGTGCCAGCAGTCCCCCGAGGTTGCGCGGGGCCGCCTACGAGCAGTACTTC. Amino acids: CASSPPRLRGAAYEQYF. The rearrangement uses TRBV27 and TRBJ2-7, with D maybe TRBD2 (6 bases). Germline V lookup: CDR1 MNHEY, CDR2 SMNVEV (reference sequence). V lost 5 bases and J 2 bases, leaving 22 bases between the germline ends. The CDR3 covers 17 residues.

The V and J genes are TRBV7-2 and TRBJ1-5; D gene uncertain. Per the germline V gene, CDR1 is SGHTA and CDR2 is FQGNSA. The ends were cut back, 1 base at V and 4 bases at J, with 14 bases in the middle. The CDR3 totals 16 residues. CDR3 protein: CASSLDSGFPNQPQHF. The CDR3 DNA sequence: TGTGCCAGCAGCTTAGATTCGGGGTTCCCTAATCAGCCCCAGCATTTT.

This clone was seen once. The CDR3 reads CATSRDWTANTGELFF. The DNA for the CDR3 is TGTGCCACCAGCAGAGATTGGACAGCGAACACCGGGGAGCTGTTTTTT. This sequence joins TRBV15 and TRBJ2-2, with D possibly being TRBD1 (6 bases). The CDR3 spans 16 residues. The V end lost 0 bases, the J end lost 0 bases, and 8 bases lay between the germline ends. CDR1 LNHNV and CDR2 YYDKDF come from the germline V gene (reference sequence).

CDR3 in DNA: TGTGCCAGCAGTTCAAGCGGGGAGGGCACAGATACGCAGTATTTT. This gives the protein CASSSSGEGTDTQYF. The V and J genes are TRBV28 and TRBJ2-3, with TRBD2 identical over 7 bases. The CDR3 length is 15 residues. CDR1 MDHEN and CDR2 SYDVKM come from the germline V gene. J gave up 1 base and V 4 bases, and 5 bases lay outside the gene matches.

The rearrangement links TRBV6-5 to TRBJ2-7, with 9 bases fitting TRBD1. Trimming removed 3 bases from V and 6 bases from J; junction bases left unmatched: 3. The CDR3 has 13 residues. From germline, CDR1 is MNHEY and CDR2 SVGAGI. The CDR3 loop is CASSYWTGAEQYF. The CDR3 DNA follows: TGTGCCAGCAGTTATTGGACAGGGGCCGAGCAGTACTTC.

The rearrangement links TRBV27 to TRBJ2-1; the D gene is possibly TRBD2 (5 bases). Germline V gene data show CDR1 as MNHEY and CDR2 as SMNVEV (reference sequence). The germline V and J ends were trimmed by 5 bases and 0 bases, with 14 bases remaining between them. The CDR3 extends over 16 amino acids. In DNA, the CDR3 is TGTGCCAGCAGTCCGAAATCGGGATTCTCCTACAATGAGCAGTTCTTC. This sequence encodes CASSPKSGFSYNEQFF.

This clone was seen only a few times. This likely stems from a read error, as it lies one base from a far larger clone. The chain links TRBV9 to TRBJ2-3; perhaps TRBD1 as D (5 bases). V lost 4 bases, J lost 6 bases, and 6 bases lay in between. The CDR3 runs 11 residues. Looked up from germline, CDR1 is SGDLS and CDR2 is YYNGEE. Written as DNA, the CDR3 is TGTGCCAGCAGCTCAGGGGATACGCAGTATTTT. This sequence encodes CASSSGDTQYF. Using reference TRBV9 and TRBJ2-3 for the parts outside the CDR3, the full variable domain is DSGVTQTPKHLITATGQRVTLRCSPRSGDLSVYWYQQSLDQGLQFLIQYYNGEERAKGNILERFSAQQFPDLHSELNLSSLELGDSALYFCASSSGDTQYFGPGTRLTVL.

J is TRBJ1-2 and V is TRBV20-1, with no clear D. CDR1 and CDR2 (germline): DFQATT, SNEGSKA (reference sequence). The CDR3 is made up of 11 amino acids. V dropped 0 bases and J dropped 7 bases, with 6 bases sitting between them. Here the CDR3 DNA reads TGCAGTGCTAGAGACTCGGGTGGCTACACCTTC. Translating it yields CSARDSGGYTF.

The CDR3 region is CASILQGAKEAFF. CDR3 bases: TGTGCCAGCATCTTACAGGGGGCCAAGGAAGCTTTCTTT. The chain recombines TRBV6-6 with TRBJ1-1, with 9 bases that match TRBD1. This CDR3 has 13 amino acids. With 7 bases clipped from V and 8 bases from J, the junction kept 8 bases outside the gene matches. The germline CDR1 and CDR2 sequences are MNHNY and SVGAGI (reference sequence).

For the CDR3, the DNA is TGTGCCAGCAGCCCTGGGACTAGCGGGATCACGCAGTATTTT. Translated: CASSPGTSGITQYF. This chain joins TRBV11-2 and TRBJ2-3, with TRBD2 matching 13 bases. This CDR3 is 14 amino acids long. The ends lost 5 bases at V and 9 bases at J; junction bases unmatched: 5. From germline, CDR1 is SGHAT and CDR2 FQNNGV. Full variable domain (rest looked up from reference TRBV11-2 and TRBJ2-3): EAGVAQSPRYKIIEKRQSVAFWCNPISGHATLYWYQQILGQGPKLLIQFQNNGVVDDSQLPKDRFSAERLKGVDSTLKIQPAKLEDSAVYLCASSPGTSGITQYFGPGTRLTVL.

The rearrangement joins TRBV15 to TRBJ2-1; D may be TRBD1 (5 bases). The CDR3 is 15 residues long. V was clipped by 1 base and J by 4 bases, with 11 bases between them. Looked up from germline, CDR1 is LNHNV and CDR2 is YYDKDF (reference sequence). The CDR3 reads CATSRGQKAYNEQFF. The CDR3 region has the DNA TGTGCCACCAGCAGAGGACAGAAAGCATACAATGAGCAGTTCTTC.

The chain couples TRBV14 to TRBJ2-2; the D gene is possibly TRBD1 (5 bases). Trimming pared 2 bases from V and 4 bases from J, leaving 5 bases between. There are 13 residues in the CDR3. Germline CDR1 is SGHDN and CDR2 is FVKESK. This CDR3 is CASSQQGTGELFF. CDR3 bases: TGTGCCAGCAGCCAACAGGGCACCGGGGAGCTGTTTTTT.

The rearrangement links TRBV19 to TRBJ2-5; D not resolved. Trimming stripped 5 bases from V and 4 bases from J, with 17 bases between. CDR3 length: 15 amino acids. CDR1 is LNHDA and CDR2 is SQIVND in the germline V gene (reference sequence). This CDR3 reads CASSALLVSTETQYF. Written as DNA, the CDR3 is TGTGCCAGTAGTGCCCTCCTAGTGTCAACAGAGACCCAGTACTTC.

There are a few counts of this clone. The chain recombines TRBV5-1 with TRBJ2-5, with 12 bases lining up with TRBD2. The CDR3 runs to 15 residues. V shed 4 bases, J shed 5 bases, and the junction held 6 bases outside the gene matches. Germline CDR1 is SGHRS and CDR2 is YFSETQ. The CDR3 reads CASSATSGRAETQYF. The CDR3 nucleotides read TGCGCCAGCAGCGCGACTAGCGGGAGAGCGGAGACCCAGTACTTC.

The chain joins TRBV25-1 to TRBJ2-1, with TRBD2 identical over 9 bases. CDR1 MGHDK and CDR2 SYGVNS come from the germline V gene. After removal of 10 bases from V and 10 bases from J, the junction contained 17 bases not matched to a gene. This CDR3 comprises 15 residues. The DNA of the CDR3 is TGTGCCACACTGGGGGCGGGGGGGGTAGGCATGGAGCAGTTCTTC. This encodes CATLGAGGVGMEQFF.

CDR3 amino acids: CASSYGAGGYEQYF. The CDR3 coding sequence is TGTGCCAGCAGTTACGGTGCAGGAGGCTACGAGCAGTACTTC. V gene TRBV6-5 combines with J gene TRBJ2-7; tentatively, D is TRBD2 (5 bases). The CDR3 is 14 amino acids. CDR1 MNHEY and CDR2 SVGAGI come from the germline V gene. Trimming removed 2 bases at V and 3 bases at J, with 11 bases between.

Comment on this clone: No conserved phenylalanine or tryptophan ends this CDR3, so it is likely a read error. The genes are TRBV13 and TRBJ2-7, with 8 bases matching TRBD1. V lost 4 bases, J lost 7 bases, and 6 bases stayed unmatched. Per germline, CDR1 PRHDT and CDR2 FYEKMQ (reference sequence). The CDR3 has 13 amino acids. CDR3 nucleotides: TGTGCCAGCAGCTCAACGACAGGGGATGAGCAGTACCTC. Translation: CASSSTTGDEQYL.

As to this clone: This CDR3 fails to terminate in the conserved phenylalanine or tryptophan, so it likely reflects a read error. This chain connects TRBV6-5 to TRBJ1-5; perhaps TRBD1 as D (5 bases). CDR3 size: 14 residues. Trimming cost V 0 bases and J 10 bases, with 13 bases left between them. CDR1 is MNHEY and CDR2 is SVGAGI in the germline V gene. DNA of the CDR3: TGTGCCAGCAGTTACTCAGCTCAGGGTGGTCCCCAGCATGTT. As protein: CASSYSAQGGPQHV.

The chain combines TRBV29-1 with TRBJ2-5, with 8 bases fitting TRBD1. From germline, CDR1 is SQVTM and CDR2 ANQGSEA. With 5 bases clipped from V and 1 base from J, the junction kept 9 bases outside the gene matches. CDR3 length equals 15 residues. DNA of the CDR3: TGCAGCGTTAAAGGCTACAGGGGGTTCCAAGAGACCCAGTACTTC. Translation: CSVKGYRGFQETQYF.

This CDR3 reads CASSGNRGTSVAEQFF. The CDR3 nucleotides read TGTGCCAGCAGCGGGAACCGAGGGACTAGCGTAGCCGAGCAGTTCTTC. V gene TRBV4-2 combines with J gene TRBJ2-1, with 10 bases lining up with TRBD2. Germline V gene lookup returns CDR1 LGHNA and CDR2 YNFKEQ. This CDR3 is built from 16 residues. V lost 5 bases, J lost 10 bases, and 14 bases stayed unmatched.

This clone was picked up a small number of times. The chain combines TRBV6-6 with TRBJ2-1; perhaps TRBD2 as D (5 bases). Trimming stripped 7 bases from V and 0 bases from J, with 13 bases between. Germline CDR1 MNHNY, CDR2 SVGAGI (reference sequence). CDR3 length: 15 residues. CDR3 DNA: TGTGCCAGCAACCCCTACGGGATCTCCTACAATGAGCAGTTCTTC. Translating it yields CASNPYGISYNEQFF.

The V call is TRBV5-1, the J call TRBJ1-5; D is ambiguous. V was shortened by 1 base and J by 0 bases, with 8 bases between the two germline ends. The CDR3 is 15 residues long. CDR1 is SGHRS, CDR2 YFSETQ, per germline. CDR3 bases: TGCGCCAGCAGCTTGAGCGGGGATAGCAATCAGCCCCAGCATTTT. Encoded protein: CASSLSGDSNQPQHF.

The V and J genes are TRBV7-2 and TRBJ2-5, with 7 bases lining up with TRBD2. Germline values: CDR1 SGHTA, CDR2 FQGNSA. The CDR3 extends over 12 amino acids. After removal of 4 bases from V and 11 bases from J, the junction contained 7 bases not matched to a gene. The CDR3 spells CASSSWTSLQYF. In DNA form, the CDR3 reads TGTGCCAGCAGCTCCTGGACTAGTTTGCAGTACTTC.

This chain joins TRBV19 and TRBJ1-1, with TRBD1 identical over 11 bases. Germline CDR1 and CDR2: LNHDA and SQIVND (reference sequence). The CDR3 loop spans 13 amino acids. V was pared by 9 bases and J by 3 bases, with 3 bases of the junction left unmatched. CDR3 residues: CASLGQGDTEAFF. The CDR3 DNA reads TGTGCCAGCCTGGGACAGGGGGACACTGAAGCTTTCTTT.

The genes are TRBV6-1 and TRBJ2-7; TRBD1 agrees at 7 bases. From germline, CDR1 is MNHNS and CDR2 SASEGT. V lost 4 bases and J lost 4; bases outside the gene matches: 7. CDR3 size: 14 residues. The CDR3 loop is CASSVQGYKYEQYF. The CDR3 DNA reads TGTGCCAGCAGTGTACAGGGGTACAAGTACGAGCAGTACTTC.

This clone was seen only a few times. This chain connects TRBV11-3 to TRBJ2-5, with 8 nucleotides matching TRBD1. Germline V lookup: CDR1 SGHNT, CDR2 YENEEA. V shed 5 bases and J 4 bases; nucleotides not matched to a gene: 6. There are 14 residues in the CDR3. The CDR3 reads CASSLSDRVETQYF. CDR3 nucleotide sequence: TGTGCCAGCAGCCTATCGGACAGGGTAGAGACCCAGTACTTC.

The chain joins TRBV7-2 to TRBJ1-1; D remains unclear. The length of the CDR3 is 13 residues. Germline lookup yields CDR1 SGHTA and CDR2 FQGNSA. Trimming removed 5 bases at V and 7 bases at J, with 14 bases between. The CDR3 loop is CASSLLLGFEAFF. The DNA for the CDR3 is TGTGCCAGCAGCCTCCTCCTGGGCTTTGAAGCTTTCTTT.